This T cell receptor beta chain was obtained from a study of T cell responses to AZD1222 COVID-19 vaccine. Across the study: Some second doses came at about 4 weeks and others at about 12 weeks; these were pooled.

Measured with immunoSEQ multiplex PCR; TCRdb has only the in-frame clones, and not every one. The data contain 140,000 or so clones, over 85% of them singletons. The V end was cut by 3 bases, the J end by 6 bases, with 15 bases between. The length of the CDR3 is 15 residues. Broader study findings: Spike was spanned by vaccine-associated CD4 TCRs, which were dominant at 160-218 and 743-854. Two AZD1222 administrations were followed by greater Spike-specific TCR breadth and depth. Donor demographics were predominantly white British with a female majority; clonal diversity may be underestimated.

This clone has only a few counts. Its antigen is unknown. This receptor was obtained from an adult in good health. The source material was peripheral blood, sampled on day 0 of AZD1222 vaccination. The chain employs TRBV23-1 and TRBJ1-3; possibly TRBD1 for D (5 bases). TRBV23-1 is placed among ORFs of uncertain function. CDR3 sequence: CASSHQAGLENTIYF. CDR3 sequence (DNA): TGCGCCAGCAGTCATCAGGCAGGGTTGGAAAACACCATATATTTT.